The sequence of this TCR beta chain was determined in a study of shared clonotypes between healthy human individuals. The overall study: Aged between 18 and 49, the donors were a couple of women and a few men.

Method: immunoSEQ multiplex PCR; TCRdb's copy keeps in-frame clones and lacks some. The sample shows about 710,000 clones, over 55% of them seen only once. This clone was seen ten or more times. The CDR3 runs to 16 residues. Germline V CDR1 and CDR2: MNHNS, SASEGT. V was pared by 1 base and J by 2 bases, with 12 bases between. The chain couples TRBV6-1 to TRBJ1-5, with D tentatively TRBD1 (5 bases). Sequences were obtained from memory CD4+ T cells sorted from blood. Sample subset: CD45RA-negative fraction. The TCR originated in a woman in her thirties in good health. As DNA, the CDR3 is TGTGCCAGCAGTGAAGACGGGGGTTCGGGCAATCAGCCCCAGCATTTT. It codes for CASSEDGGSGNQPQHF.